This record concerns one T cell receptor beta chain sequence. No antigen is known for it. With a J-beta primer mix and a sample-barcoded 5' primer, a second PCR ran about 7 to 12 cycles. TCRdb re-called the 5' RACE reads through MiXCR, storing one row per CDR3 protein. The profile shows 550,000 to 650,000 distinct CDR3 sequences, about 27% of them singletons. The germline V gene has CDR1 SGHAT and CDR2 FQNNGV. This CDR3 region has 14 residues. V lost 5 bases, J lost 4 bases, and 12 bases lay in between. The sample comes from a study of blood T cells in healthy people across ages. Study results and caveats: There were more naive CD4+ cells and higher diversity in long-lived donors than in aged donors.

In addition, the sample was reused for a study of T cells of mothers and their children. Turning to that study: Three healthy Caucasian mothers, along with their six children, were the donors.

The clonotype comes from a boy aged 2 to 10 in good health. This sequence joins TRBV11-2 and TRBJ2-1, with D maybe TRBD2 (6 bases). The sequencing sample was made of blood. In DNA form, the CDR3 reads TGTGCCAGCAGCCCGGGACTGGTTTACAATGAGCAGTTCTTC. This translates into CASSPGLVYNEQFF.